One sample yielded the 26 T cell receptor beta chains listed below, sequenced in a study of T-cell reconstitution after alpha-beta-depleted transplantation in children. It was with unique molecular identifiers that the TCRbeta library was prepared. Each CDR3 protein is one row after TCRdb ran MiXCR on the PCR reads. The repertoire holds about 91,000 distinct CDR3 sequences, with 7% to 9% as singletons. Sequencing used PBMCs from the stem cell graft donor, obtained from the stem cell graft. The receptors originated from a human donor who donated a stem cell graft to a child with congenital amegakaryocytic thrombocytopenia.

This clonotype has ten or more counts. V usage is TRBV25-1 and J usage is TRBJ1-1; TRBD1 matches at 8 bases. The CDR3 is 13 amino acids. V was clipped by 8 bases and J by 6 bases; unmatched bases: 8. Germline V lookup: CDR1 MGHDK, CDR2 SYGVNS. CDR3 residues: CASRGQVRAEAFF. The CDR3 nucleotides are TGTGCCAGCCGGGGACAGGTCAGAGCTGAAGCTTTCTTT.

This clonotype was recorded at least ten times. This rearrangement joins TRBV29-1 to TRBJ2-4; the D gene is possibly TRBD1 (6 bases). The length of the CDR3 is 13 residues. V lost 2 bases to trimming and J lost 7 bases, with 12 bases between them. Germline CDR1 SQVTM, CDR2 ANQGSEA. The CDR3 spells CSVEPTGGNIQYF. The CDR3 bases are TGCAGCGTTGAACCGACAGGCGGGAACATTCAGTACTTC.

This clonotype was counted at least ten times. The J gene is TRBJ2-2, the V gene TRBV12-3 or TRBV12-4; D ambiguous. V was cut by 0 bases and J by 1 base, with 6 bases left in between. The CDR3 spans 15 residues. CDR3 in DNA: TGTGCCAGCAGTTTAGCCGGCGAGAACACCGGGGAGCTGTTTTTT. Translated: CASSLAGENTGELFF.

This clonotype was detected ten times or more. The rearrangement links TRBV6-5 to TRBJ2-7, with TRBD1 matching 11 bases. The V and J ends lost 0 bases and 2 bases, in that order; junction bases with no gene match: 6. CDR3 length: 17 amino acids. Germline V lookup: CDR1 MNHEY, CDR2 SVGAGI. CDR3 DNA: TGTGCCAGCAGTTACTCTCTTTTGGGACAGGGGGCCTACGAGCAGTACTTC. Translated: CASSYSLLGQGAYEQYF.

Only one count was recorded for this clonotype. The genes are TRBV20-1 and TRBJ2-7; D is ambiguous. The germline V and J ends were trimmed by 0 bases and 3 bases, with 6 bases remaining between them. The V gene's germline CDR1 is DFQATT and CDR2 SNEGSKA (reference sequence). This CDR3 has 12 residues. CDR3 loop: CSARDYSYEQYF. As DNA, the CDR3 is TGCAGTGCTAGAGATTACAGCTACGAGCAGTACTTC.

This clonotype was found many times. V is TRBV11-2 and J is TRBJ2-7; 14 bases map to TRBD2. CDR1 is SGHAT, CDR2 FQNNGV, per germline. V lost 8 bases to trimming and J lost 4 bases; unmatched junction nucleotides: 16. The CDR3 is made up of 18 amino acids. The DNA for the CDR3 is TGTGCCAGCCGTTCCACCGGGACTAGCGGGAGTATGCTTTACGAGCAGTACTTC. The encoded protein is CASRSTGTSGSMLYEQYF. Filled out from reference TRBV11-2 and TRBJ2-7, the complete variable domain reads EAGVAQSPRYKIIEKRQSVAFWCNPISGHATLYWYQQILGQGPKLLIQFQNNGVVDDSQLPKDRFSAERLKGVDSTLKIQPAKLEDSAVYLCASRSTGTSGSMLYEQYFGPGTRLTVT.

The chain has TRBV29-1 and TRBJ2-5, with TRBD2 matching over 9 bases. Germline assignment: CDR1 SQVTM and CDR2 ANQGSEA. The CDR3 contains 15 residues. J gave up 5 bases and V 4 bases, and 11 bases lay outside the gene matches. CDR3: CSVARVAGAGETQYF. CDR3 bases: TGCAGCGTTGCTCGGGTAGCGGGAGCCGGGGAGACCCAGTACTTC.

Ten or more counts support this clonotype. The CDR3: CSASGILGTYEQYF. The CDR3, as DNA: TGCAGTGCTAGCGGGATACTTGGAACCTACGAGCAGTACTTC. The gene calls are TRBV20-1 and TRBJ2-7; tentatively, D is TRBD2 (5 bases). CDR3 size: 14 residues. CDR1 and CDR2 from the germline V gene are DFQATT and SNEGSKA (reference sequence). The V gene lost 3 bases and the J gene lost 2 bases, with 14 bases spanning the gap.

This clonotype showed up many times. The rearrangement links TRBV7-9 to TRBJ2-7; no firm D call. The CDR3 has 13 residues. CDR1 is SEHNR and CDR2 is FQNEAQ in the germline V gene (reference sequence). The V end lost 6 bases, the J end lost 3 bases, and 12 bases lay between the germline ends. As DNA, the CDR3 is TGTGCCAGCAGTTCCCTAGGGATCTACGAGCAGTACTTC. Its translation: CASSSLGIYEQYF. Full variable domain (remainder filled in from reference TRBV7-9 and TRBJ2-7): DTGVSQNPRHKITKRGQNVTFRCDPISEHNRLYWYRQTLGQGPEFLTYFQNEAQLEKSRLLSDRFSAERPKGSFSTLEIQRTEQGDSAMYLCASSSLGIYEQYFGPGTRLTVT.

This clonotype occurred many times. The CDR3 sequence: CSVPPRGSANEQFF. The CDR3 DNA sequence: TGCAGTGTTCCCCCTAGGGGGAGCGCCAATGAGCAGTTCTTC. The chain couples TRBV20-1 to TRBJ2-1; D is possibly TRBD1 (6 bases). V shed 7 bases and J shed 6 bases, with 19 bases lying between them. Germline V CDR1 and CDR2: DFQATT, SNEGSKA (reference sequence). The length of the CDR3 is 14 residues.

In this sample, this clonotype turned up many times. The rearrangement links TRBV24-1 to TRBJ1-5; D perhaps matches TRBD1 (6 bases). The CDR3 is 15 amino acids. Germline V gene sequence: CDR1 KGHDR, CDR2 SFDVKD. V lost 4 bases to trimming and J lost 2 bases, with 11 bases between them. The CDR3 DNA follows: TGTGCCACCAGTGACCGCAGGGGCGGCAATCAGCCCCAGCATTTT. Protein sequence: CATSDRRGGNQPQHF.

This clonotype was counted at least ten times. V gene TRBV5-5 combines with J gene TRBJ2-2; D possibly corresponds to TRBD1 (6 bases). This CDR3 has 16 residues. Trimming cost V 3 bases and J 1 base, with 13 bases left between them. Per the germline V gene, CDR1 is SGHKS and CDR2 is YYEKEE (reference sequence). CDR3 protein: CASSSTGTQNTGELFF. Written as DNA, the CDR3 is TGTGCCAGCAGCTCTACCGGGACACAGAACACCGGGGAGCTGTTTTTT.

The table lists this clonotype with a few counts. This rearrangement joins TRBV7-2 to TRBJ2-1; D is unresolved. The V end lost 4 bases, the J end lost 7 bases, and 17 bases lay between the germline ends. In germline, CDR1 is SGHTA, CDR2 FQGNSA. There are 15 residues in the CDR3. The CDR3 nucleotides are TGTGCCAGCAGCTCCACTGGGTCTCTTGGGAATGAGCAGTTCTTC. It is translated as CASSSTGSLGNEQFF.

The CDR3 region is CSCGQGAGYEQYF. The CDR3 bases are TGCAGTTGTGGCCAGGGGGCGGGCTACGAGCAGTACTTC. This sequence joins TRBV20-1 and TRBJ2-7; 8 bases are a match to TRBD1. V lost 8 bases and J lost 3; bases outside the gene matches: 9. The germline gives CDR1 DFQATT, CDR2 SNEGSKA (reference sequence). The CDR3 totals 13 residues.

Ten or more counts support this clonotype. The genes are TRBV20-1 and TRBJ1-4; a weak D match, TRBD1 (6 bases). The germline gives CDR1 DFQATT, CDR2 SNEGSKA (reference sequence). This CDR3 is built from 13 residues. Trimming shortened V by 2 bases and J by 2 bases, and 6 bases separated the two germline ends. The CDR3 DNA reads TGCAGTGCTAGACAGGGGACTAATGAAAAACTGTTTTTT. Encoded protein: CSARQGTNEKLFF.

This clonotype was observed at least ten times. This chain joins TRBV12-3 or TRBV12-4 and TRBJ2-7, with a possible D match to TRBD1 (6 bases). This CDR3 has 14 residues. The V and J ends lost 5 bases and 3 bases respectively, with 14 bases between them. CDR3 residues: CASSLDRTVYEQYF. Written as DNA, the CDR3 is TGTGCCAGCAGTCTCGACAGGACAGTCTACGAGCAGTACTTC.

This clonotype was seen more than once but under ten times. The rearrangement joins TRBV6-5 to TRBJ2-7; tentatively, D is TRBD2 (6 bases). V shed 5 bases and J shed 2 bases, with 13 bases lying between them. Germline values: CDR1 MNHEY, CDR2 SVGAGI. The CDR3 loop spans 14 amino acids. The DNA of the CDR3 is TGTGCCAGCAGTCCCCGGGACTGGGCCTACGAGCAGTACTTC. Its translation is CASSPRDWAYEQYF.

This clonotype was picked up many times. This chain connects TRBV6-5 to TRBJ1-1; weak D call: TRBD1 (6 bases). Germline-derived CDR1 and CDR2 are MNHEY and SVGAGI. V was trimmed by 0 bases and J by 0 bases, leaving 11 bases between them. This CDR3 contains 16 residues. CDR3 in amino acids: CASSYSRDIMNTEAFF. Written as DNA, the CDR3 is TGTGCCAGCAGTTACTCAAGGGACATAATGAACACTGAAGCTTTCTTT.

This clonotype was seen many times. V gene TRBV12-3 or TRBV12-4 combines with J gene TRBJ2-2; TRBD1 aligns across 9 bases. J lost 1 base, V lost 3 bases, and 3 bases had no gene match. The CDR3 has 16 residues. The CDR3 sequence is CASSLGGQGNTGELFF. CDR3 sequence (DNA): TGTGCCAGCAGTTTGGGGGGACAGGGGAACACCGGGGAGCTGTTTTTT.

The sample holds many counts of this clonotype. In DNA, the CDR3 is TGTGCCAGCAGTAGGGACACCACAGATACGCAGTATTTT. As protein: CASSRDTTDTQYF. The chain recombines TRBV6-1 with TRBJ2-3, with D tentatively TRBD1 (6 bases). CDR1 is MNHNS and CDR2 is SASEGT in the germline V gene. V lost 5 bases and J lost 2, with 8 bases in between. This CDR3 has 13 amino acids.

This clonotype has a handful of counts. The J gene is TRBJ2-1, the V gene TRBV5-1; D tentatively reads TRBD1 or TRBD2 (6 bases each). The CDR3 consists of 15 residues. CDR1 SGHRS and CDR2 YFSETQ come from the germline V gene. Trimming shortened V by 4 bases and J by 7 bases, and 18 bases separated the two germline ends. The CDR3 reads CASSPGTPGANEQFF. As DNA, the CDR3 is TGCGCCAGCAGCCCCGGGACTCCGGGGGCGAATGAGCAGTTCTTC. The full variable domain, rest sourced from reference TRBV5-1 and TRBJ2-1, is KAGVTQTPRYLIKTRGQQVTLSCSPISGHRSVSWYQQTPGQGLQFLFEYFSETQRNKGNFPGRFSGRQFSNSRSEMNVSTLELGDSALYLCASSPGTPGANEQFFGPGTRLTVL.

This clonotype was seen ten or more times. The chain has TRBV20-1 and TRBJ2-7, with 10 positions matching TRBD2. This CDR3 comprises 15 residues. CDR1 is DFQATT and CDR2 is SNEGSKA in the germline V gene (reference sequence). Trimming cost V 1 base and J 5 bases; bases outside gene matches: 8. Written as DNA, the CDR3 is TGCAGTGCTAGAGGAAAGGGACTAGCGTTCCACGAGCAGTACTTC. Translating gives CSARGKGLAFHEQYF.

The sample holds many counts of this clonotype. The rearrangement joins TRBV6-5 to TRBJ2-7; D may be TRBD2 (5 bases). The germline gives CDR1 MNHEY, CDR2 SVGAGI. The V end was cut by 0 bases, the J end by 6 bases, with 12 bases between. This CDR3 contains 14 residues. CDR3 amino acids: CASSYSSAAPEQYF. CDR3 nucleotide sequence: TGTGCCAGCAGTTACTCGTCAGCGGCGCCCGAGCAGTACTTC.

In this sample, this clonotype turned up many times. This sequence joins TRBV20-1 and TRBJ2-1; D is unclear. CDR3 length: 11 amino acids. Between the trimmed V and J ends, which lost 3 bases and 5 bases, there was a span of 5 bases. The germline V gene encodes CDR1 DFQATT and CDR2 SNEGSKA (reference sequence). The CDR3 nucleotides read TGCAGTGCTAGTAATAACAATGAGCAGTTCTTC. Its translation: CSASNNNEQFF.

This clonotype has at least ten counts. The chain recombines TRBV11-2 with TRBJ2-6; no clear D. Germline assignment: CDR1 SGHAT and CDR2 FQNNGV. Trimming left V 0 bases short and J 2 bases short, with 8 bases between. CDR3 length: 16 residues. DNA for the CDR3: TGTGCCAGCAGCTTAGATCTCGCTGCTGGGGCCAACGTCCTGACTTTC. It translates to CASSLDLAAGANVLTF.

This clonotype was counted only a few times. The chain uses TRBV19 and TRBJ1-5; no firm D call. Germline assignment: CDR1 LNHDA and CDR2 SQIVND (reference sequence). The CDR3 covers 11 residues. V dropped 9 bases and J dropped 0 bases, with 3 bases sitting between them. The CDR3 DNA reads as TGTGCCAGCGGTAGCAATCAGCCCCAGCATTTT. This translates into CASGSNQPQHF. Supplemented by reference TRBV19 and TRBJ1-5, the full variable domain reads DGGITQSPKYLFRKEGQNVTLSCEQNLNHDAMYWYRQDPGQGLRLIYYSQIVNDFQKGDIAEGYSVSREKKESFPLTVTSAQKNPTAFYLCASGSNQPQHFGDGTRLSIL.